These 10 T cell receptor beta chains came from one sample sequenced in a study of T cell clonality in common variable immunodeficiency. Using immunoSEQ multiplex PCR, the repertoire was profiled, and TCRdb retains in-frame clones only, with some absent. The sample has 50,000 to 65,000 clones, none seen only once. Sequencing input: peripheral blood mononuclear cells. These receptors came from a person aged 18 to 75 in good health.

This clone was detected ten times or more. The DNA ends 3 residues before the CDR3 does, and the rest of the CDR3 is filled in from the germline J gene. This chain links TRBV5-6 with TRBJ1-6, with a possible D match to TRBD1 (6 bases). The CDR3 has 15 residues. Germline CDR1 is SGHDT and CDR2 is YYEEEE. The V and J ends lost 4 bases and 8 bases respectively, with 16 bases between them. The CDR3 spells CASSGGAAVDSPLHF. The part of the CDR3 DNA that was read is TGTGCCAGCAGCGGGGGGGCGGCTGTTGATTCACCC.

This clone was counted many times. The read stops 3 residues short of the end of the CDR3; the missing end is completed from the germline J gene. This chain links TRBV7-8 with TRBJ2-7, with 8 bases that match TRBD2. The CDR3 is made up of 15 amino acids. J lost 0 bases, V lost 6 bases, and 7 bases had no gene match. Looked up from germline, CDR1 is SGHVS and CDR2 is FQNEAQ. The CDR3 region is CASRLERGRSYEQYF. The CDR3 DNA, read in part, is TGTGCCAGCAGGCTCGAGCGGGGGCGCTCCTACGAG. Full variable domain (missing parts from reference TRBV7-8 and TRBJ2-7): GAGVSQSPRYKVAKRGQDVALRCDPISGHVSLFWYQQALGQGPEFLTYFQNEAQLDKSGLPSDRFFAERPEGSVSTLKIQRTQQEDSAVYLCASRLERGRSYEQYFGPGTRLTVT.

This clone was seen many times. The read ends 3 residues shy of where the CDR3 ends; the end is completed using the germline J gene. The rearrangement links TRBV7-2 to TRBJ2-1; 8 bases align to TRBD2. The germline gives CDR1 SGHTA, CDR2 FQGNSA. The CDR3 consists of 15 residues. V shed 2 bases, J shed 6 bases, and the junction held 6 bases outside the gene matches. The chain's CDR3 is CASSLQRGGSNEQFF. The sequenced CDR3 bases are TGTGCCAGCAGCTTACAACGGGGGGGTTCCAATGAG. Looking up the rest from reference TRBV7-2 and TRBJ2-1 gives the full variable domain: GAGVSQSPSNKVTEKGKDVELRCDPISGHTALYWYRQSLGQGLEFLIYFQGNSAPDKSGLPSDRFSAERTGGSVSTLTIQRTQQEDSAVYLCASSLQRGGSNEQFFGPGTRLTVL.

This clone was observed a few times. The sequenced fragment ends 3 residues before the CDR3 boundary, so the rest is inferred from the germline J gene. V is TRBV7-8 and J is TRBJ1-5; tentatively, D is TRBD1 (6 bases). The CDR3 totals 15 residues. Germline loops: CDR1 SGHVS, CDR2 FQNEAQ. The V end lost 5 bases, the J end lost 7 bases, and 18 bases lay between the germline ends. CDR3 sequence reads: CASSPPQGSGQPQHF. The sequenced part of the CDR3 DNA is TGTGCCAGCAGCCCCCCGCAGGGGTCTGGACAGCCC. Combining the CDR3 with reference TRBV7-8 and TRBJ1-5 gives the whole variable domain GAGVSQSPRYKVAKRGQDVALRCDPISGHVSLFWYQQALGQGPEFLTYFQNEAQLDKSGLPSDRFFAERPEGSVSTLKIQRTQQEDSAVYLCASSPPQGSGQPQHFGDGTRLSIL.

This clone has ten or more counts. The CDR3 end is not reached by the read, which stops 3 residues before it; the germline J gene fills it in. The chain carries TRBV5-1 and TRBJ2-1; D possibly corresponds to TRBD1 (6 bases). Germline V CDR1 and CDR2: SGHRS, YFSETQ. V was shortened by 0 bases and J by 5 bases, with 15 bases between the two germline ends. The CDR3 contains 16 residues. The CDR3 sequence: CASSLAGLGGHNEQFF. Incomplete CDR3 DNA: TGCGCCAGCAGCTTGGCCGGATTAGGGGGACACAATGAG.

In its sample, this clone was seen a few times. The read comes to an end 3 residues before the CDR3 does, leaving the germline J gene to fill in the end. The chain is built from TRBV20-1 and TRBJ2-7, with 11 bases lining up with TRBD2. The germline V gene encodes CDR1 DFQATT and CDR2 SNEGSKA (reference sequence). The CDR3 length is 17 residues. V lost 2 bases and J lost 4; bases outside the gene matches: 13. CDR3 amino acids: CSARFPSPGLAEYEQYF. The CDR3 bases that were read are TGCAGTGCTAGATTTCCTTCACCGGGACTAGCGGAATACGAG.

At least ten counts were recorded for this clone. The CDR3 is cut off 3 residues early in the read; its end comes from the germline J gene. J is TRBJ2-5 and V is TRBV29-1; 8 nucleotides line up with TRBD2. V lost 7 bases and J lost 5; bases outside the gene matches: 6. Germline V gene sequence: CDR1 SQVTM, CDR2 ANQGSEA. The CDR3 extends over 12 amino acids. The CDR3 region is CSGRGGSETQYF. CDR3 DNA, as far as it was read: TGCAGCGGTCGGGGGGGGTCGGAGACC.

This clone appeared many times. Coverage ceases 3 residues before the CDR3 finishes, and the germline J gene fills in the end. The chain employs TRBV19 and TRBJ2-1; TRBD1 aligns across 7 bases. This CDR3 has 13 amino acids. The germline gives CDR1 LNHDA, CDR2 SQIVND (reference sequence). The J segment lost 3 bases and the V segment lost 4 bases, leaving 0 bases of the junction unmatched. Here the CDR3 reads CASSTGGYNEQFF. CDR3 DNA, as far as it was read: TGTGCCAGTAGTACAGGGGGCTACAATGAG.

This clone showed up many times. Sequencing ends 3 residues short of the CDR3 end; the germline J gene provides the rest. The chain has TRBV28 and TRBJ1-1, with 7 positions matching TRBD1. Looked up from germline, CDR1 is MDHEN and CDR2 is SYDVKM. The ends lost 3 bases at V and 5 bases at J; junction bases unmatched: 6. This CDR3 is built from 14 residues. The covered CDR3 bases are TGTGCCAGCAGTTTCAGGGGGGCGCCAACTGAA. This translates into CASSFRGAPTE. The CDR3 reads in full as CASSFRGAPTEAFF.

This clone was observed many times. CDR3 bases read: TGTGCCAGTAGTATAGATCTTGTCTACACTGAA. This gives the protein CASSIDLVYTE. The complete CDR3 sequence is CASSIDLVYTEAFF. The gene calls are TRBV19 and TRBJ1-1; D unclear. The read terminates 3 residues before the CDR3 end, so the remaining end is supplied by the germline J gene. In germline, CDR1 is LNHDA, CDR2 SQIVND (reference sequence). The CDR3 totals 14 residues. The V gene lost 0 bases and the J gene lost 3 bases, with 8 bases spanning the gap.